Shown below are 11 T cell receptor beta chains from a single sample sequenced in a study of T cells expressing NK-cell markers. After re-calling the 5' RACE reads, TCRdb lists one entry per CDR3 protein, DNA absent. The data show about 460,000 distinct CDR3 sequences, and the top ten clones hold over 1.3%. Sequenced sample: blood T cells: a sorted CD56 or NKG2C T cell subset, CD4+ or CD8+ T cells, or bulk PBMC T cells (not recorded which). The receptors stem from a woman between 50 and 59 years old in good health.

CDR3 region: CSVGAGPTDTQYF. The V gene is TRBV29-1, the J gene TRBJ2-3; the TRBD1 assignment by TCRdb is unverifiable without DNA. The CDR3 runs 13 residues. Germline values: CDR1 SQVTM, CDR2 ANQGSEA.

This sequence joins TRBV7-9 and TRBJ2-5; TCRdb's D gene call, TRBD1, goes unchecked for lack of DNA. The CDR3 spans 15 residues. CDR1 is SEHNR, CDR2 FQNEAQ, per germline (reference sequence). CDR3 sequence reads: CASSLAAGAQETQYF.

The CDR3 region is CASSRDKVNYGYTF. The chain carries TRBV28 and TRBJ1-2; without DNA, the TCRdb call of TRBD1 cannot be checked. Germline CDR1 is MDHEN and CDR2 is SYDVKM. This CDR3 comprises 14 residues.

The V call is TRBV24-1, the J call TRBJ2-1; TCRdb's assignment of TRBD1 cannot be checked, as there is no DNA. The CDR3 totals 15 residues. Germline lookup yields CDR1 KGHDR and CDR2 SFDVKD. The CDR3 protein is CATGGRGAIYNEQFF.

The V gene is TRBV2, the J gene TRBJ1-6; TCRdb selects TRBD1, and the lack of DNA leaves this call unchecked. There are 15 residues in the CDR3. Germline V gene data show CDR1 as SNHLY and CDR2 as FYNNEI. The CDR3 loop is CASSEAGQYNSPLHF. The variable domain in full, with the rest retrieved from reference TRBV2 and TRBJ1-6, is EPEVTQTPSHQVTQMGQEVILRCVPISNHLYFYWYRQILGQKVEFLVSFYNNEISEKSEIFDDQFSVERPDGSNFTLKIRSTKLEDSAMYFCASSEAGQYNSPLHFGNGTRLTVT.

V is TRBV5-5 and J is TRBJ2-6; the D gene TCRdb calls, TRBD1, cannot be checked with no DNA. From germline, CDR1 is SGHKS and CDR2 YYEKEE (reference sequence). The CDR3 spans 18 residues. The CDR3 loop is CASSLWTGAFSGANVLTF.

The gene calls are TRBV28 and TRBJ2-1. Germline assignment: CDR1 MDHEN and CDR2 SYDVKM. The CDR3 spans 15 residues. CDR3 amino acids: CASTKAPTTVNEQFF.

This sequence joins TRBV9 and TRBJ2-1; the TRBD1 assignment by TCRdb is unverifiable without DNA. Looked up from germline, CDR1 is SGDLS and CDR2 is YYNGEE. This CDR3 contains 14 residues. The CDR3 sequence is CASSLHRGFNEQFF.

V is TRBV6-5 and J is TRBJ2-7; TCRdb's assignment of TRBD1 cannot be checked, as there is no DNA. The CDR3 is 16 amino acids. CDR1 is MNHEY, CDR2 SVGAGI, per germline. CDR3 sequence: CASSYSGTGGFREQYF.

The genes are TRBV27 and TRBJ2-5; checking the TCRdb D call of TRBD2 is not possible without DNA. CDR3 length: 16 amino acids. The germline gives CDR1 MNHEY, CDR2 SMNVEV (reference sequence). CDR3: CASSLTLSGRVETQYF.

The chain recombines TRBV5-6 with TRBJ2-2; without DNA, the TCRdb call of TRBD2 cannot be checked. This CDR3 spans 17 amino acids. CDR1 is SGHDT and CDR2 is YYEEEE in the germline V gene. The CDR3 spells CASSFGLAGTNTGELFF.